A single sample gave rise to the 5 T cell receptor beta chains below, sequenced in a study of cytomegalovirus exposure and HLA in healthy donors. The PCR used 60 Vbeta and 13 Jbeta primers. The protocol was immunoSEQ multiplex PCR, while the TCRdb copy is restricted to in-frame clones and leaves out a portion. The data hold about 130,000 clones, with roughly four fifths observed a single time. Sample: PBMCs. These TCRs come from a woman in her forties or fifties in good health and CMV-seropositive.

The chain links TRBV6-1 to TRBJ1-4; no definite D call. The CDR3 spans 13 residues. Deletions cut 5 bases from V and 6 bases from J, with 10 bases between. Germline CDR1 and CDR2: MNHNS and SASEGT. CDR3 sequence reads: CASSQKGDEKLFF. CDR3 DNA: TGTGCCAGCAGTCAGAAAGGAGATGAAAAACTGTTTTTT.

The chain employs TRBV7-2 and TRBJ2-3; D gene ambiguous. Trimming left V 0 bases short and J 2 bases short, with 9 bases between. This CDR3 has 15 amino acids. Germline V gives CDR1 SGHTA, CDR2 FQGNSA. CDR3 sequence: CASSLARLSTDTQYF. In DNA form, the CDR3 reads TGTGCCAGCAGCTTAGCGCGACTTTCCACAGATACGCAGTATTTT.

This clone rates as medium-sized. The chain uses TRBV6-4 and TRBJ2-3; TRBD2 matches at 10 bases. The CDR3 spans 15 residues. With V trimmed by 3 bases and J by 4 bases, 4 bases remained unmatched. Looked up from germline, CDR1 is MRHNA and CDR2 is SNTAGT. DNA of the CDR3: TGTGCCAGCAGTGAATTCAGCGGGGGGGCAGATACGCAGTATTTT. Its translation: CASSEFSGGADTQYF.

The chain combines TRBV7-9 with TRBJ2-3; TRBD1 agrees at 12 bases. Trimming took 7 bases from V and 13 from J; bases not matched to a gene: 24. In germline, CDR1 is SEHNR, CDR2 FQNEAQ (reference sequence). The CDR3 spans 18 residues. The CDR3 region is CASKVRGTGGDAGGVEYF. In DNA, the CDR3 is TGTGCCAGCAAGGTAAGGGGGACAGGGGGCGACGCCGGGGGTGTGGAGTATTTT. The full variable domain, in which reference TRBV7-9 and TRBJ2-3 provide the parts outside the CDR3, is DTGVSQNPRHKITKRGQNVTFRCDPISEHNRLYWYRQTLGQGPEFLTYFQNEAQLEKSRLLSDRFSAERPKGSFSTLEIQRTEQGDSAMYLCASKVRGTGGDAGGVEYFGPGTRLTVL.

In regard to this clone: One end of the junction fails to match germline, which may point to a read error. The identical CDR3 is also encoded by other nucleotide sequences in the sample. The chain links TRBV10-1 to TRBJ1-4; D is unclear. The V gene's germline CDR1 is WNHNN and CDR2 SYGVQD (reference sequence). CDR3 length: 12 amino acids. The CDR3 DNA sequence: TGCGCCAGCAGCACTACTGGAGGAAAACTGTTCTTT. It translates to CASSTTGGKLFF.